A single sample is the source of the 25 T cell receptor beta chains below, sequenced in a study of cytomegalovirus exposure and HLA in healthy donors. It was with 60 Vbeta and 13 Jbeta primers that the PCR ran. Profiling relied on immunoSEQ multiplex PCR, and the TCRdb table lists in-frame clones only, not all of them. The top ten hold around 13% of the sample, which has about 150,000 clones, 60% to 80% seen once. The sample was PBMCs. The receptor source for this set is a man aged 25 to 40 in good health and CMV-seropositive.

The chain carries TRBV6-1 and TRBJ2-7; TRBD1 matches at 10 bases. This CDR3 comprises 16 residues. CDR1 and CDR2 from the germline V gene are MNHNS and SASEGT. J lost 3 bases, V lost 3 bases, and 8 bases had no gene match. The CDR3 spells CASSEATGGELYEQYF. The CDR3 DNA is TGTGCCAGCAGTGAGGCGACAGGGGGCGAACTCTACGAGCAGTACTTC.

The V gene is TRBV19, the J gene TRBJ2-7; D possibly corresponds to TRBD2 (5 bases). The CDR3 is made up of 14 amino acids. Germline CDR1 LNHDA, CDR2 SQIVND (reference sequence). V was trimmed by 6 bases and J by 2 bases, leaving 14 bases between them. The CDR3 region is CASSRGRETYEQYF. DNA of the CDR3: TGTGCCAGTAGCCGGGGTAGGGAAACCTACGAGCAGTACTTC.

The chain couples TRBV28 to TRBJ2-5; 8 bases align to TRBD1. This CDR3 is built from 18 residues. With V trimmed by 8 bases and J by 1 base, 18 bases remained unmatched. The germline V gene encodes CDR1 MDHEN and CDR2 SYDVKM. CDR3 protein: CASSETGEIVSTQETQYF. The CDR3 region has the DNA TGTGCCAGCTCAGAGACAGGGGAGATCGTCTCGACCCAAGAGACCCAGTACTTC.

The sample holds a few counts of this clone. V is TRBV19 and J is TRBJ1-1; D is uncertain. Trimming stripped 3 bases from V and 0 bases from J, with 14 bases between. This CDR3 has 16 amino acids. CDR1 and CDR2 from the germline V gene are LNHDA and SQIVND (reference sequence). The CDR3 nucleotides read TGTGCCAGTAGTATCGTTGTAGGGAGCTTGAACACTGAAGCTTTCTTT. Translation gives CASSIVVGSLNTEAFF.

The chain uses TRBV27 and TRBJ2-7, with TRBD2 matching over 7 bases. Germline values: CDR1 MNHEY, CDR2 SMNVEV (reference sequence). The V gene end was trimmed by 6 bases and the J gene end by 5 bases; junction bases not matched to a gene: 7. CDR3 length: 13 residues. CDR3 sequence: CASSWRAGNEQYF. The DNA for the CDR3 is TGTGCCAGCAGCTGGCGAGCGGGAAACGAGCAGTACTTC.

The table lists this clone with a count of one. The chain links TRBV5-1 to TRBJ2-3; tentative D call: TRBD1 (6 bases). V shed 7 bases and J shed 10 bases, with 19 bases lying between them. CDR1 is SGHRS, CDR2 YFSETQ, per germline. This CDR3 comprises 13 residues. The DNA of the CDR3 is TGCGCCAGCTGGGACACACTCTTCCAGGCGCAGTATTTT. It codes for CASWDTLFQAQYF. The whole variable domain, filled in from reference TRBV5-1 and TRBJ2-3, reads KAGVTQTPRYLIKTRGQQVTLSCSPISGHRSVSWYQQTPGQGLQFLFEYFSETQRNKGNFPGRFSGRQFSNSRSEMNVSTLELGDSALYLCASWDTLFQAQYFGPGTRLTVL.

This chain connects TRBV9 to TRBJ2-5; D remains unclear. Germline values: CDR1 SGDLS, CDR2 YYNGEE. Trimming cost V 0 bases and J 5 bases, with 8 bases left between them. The CDR3 totals 13 residues. The CDR3 DNA reads as TGTGCCAGCAGCGTAGACGAGTGGGAGACCCAGTACTTC. As protein: CASSVDEWETQYF.

This clone was detected a few times. This chain connects TRBV9 to TRBJ1-1; TRBD1 agrees at 7 bases. This CDR3 is 17 amino acids long. The germline V gene encodes CDR1 SGDLS and CDR2 YYNGEE. V shed 4 bases, J shed 0 bases, and the junction held 12 bases outside the gene matches. In DNA form, the CDR3 reads TGTGCCAGCAGCCCGAGGACAGGAACCCTCATGAACACTGAAGCTTTCTTT. It codes for CASSPRTGTLMNTEAFF.

The chain uses TRBV10-3 and TRBJ2-7, with a tentative D call TRBD1 (6 bases). From germline, CDR1 is ENHRY and CDR2 SYGVKD. Trimming removed 6 bases at V and 3 bases at J, with 12 bases between. The CDR3 is 13 residues long. The CDR3 bases are TGTGCCATCAGCCGGGACAAAAACTACGAGCAGTACTTC. Amino acid sequence: CAISRDKNYEQYF.

The chain uses TRBV28 and TRBJ1-2; 9 positions agree with TRBD1. The CDR3 is 14 residues long. V lost 6 bases to trimming and J lost 3 bases; unmatched junction nucleotides: 5. Germline V gene lookup returns CDR1 MDHEN and CDR2 SYDVKM. Written as DNA, the CDR3 is TGTGCCAGCAGGTGGGACAGGGTTGACTATGGCTACACCTTC. This sequence encodes CASRWDRVDYGYTF.

The rearrangement links TRBV6-5 to TRBJ1-3; D is unresolved. The germline gives CDR1 MNHEY, CDR2 SVGAGI. This CDR3 region has 14 residues. Trimming pared 4 bases from V and 2 bases from J, leaving 9 bases between. CDR3 loop: CASSSLRTGNTIYF. DNA for the CDR3: TGTGCCAGCAGTTCCCTCAGAACTGGAAACACCATATATTTT.

The chain is built from TRBV7-2 and TRBJ2-7; 10 positions match TRBD1. V gave up 5 bases and J gave up 5 bases; unmatched junction bases: 3. Germline CDR1 is SGHTA and CDR2 is FQGNSA. This CDR3 region has 13 residues. The CDR3 region is CASSRDRGNEQYF. As DNA, the CDR3 is TGTGCCAGCAGCAGGGACAGGGGAAACGAGCAGTACTTC.

Concerning this clone itself: Sequence at one end of the junction differs from germline and may be a read error. V usage is TRBV11-1 and J usage is TRBJ2-1; 8 bases are shared with TRBD1. Germline CDR1 SGHAT, CDR2 FQDESV (reference sequence). This CDR3 contains 11 residues. The CDR3, as DNA: TGTGCCAGCAGCTACAGGGGGGAGCTGTTCTTC. This codes for CASSYRGELFF.

V usage is TRBV29-1 and J usage is TRBJ2-7; 9 nucleotides agree with TRBD1. There are 14 residues in the CDR3. Germline trimming cut 3 bases from V and 6 bases from J; bases unmatched to any gene: 9. Germline CDR1 and CDR2: SQVTM and ANQGSEA. In DNA, the CDR3 is TGCAGCGTTGATTACATCGGGACAGGGCTCGAGCAGTACTTC. As protein: CSVDYIGTGLEQYF.

The V call is TRBV18, the J call TRBJ2-1; the match to TRBD1 covers 11 bases. This CDR3 region has 15 residues. With V trimmed by 2 bases and J by 9 bases, 6 bases remained unmatched. Germline values: CDR1 KGHSH, CDR2 LQKENI. The CDR3 DNA is TGTGCCAGCTCACCAAGTGGACAGGGGGCGACTGAGCAGTTCTTC. Translation: CASSPSGQGATEQFF.

The CDR3 spells CASSAGGDYGYTF. As DNA, the CDR3 is TGTGCCAGTAGTGCCGGGGGGGACTATGGCTACACCTTC. J is TRBJ1-2 and V is TRBV19, with a tentative D call TRBD1 (5 bases). This CDR3 comprises 13 residues. From germline, CDR1 is LNHDA and CDR2 SQIVND (reference sequence). The V and J ends lost 5 bases and 3 bases respectively, with 10 bases between them.

The V gene is TRBV6-1, the J gene TRBJ1-5; 9 bases agree with TRBD1. This CDR3 contains 13 residues. Per the germline V gene, CDR1 is MNHNS and CDR2 is SASEGT. Trimming took 8 bases from V and 4 from J; bases not matched to a gene: 3. CDR3 residues: CASDRGRNQPQHF. The DNA for the CDR3 is TGTGCCAGCGACAGGGGGAGGAATCAGCCCCAGCATTTT.

Notes on this clone: Other DNA variants within this sample encode the same CDR3. V usage is TRBV28 and J usage is TRBJ1-5, with D unclear. Per the germline V gene, CDR1 is MDHEN and CDR2 is SYDVKM. The V end lost 2 bases, the J end lost 4 bases, and 6 bases lay between the germline ends. The CDR3 contains 13 residues. DNA for the CDR3: TGTGCCAGCAGTTTAGCGGGGAATCAGCCCCAGCATTTT. Amino acid sequence: CASSLAGNQPQHF.

Points on this clone: The sample contains more than one DNA sequence encoding this CDR3. V usage is TRBV18 and J usage is TRBJ2-5; 9 bases are a match to TRBD1. This CDR3 comprises 13 residues. The V segment lost 3 bases and the J segment 4 bases; nucleotides outside the gene matches: 0. CDR1 and CDR2 (germline): KGHSH, LQKENI. CDR3 in DNA: TGTGCCAGCTCACCGGGACAGGGAGAGACCCAGTACTTC. Its translation: CASSPGQGETQYF. Full variable domain (rest looked up from reference TRBV18 and TRBJ2-5): NAGVMQNPRHLVRRRGQEARLRCSPMKGHSHVYWYRQLPEEGLKFMVYLQKENIIDESGMPKERFSAEFPKEGPSILRIQQVVRGDSAAYFCASSPGQGETQYFGPGTRLLVL.

CDR3 loop: CASSFTGRDTEAFF. The CDR3 DNA follows: TGTGCCAGCAGCTTTACAGGGAGGGACACTGAAGCTTTCTTT. This chain joins TRBV6-1 and TRBJ1-1; possible D gene TRBD1, 6 bases. From germline, CDR1 is MNHNS and CDR2 SASEGT. The CDR3 spans 14 residues. V lost 6 bases, J lost 3 bases, and 14 bases lay in between.

The J gene is TRBJ1-3, the V gene TRBV7-2; D is ambiguous. V lost 6 bases, J lost 0 bases, and 12 bases lay in between. The CDR3 totals 15 residues. Germline assignment: CDR1 SGHTA and CDR2 FQGNSA. The CDR3 DNA follows: TGTGCCAGCAGACCAGGCGTCAGCTCTGGAAACACCATATATTTT. Translating gives CASRPGVSSGNTIYF.

The chain uses TRBV9 and TRBJ1-3; 7 bases are a match to TRBD1. The CDR3 extends over 19 amino acids. Trimming cost V 1 base and J 4 bases; bases outside gene matches: 17. The germline V gene encodes CDR1 SGDLS and CDR2 YYNGEE. The CDR3 bases are TGTGCCAGCAGCGTACCGACCACCGGGACAGAGGACGCCGGAAACACCATATATTTT. It is translated as CASSVPTTGTEDAGNTIYF.

The chain recombines TRBV4-2 with TRBJ2-2, with 7 bases lining up with TRBD2. Germline V gene data show CDR1 as LGHNA and CDR2 as YNFKEQ. CDR3 size: 16 residues. V lost 3 bases and J lost 1; bases outside the gene matches: 5. The CDR3 here is CASSHGAGKNTGELFF. The CDR3 DNA follows: TGTGCCAGCAGCCATGGAGCGGGAAAGAACACCGGGGAGCTGTTTTTT.

The CDR3 is CASRLQETQYF. In nucleotides, the CDR3 is TGTGCCAGCAGACTACAAGAGACCCAGTACTTC. The chain combines TRBV28 with TRBJ2-5; D unresolved. This CDR3 contains 11 residues. V dropped 6 bases and J dropped 2 bases, with 4 bases sitting between them. The germline CDR1 and CDR2 sequences are MDHEN and SYDVKM. Combining the CDR3 with reference TRBV28 and TRBJ2-5 gives the whole variable domain DVKVTQSSRYLVKRTGEKVFLECVQDMDHENMFWYRQDPGLGLRLIYFSYDVKMKEKGDIPEGYSVSREKKERFSLILESASTNQTSMYLCASRLQETQYFGPGTRLLVL.

The chain recombines TRBV18 with TRBJ1-1; 8 nucleotides agree with TRBD1. CDR3 length: 15 residues. Looked up from germline, CDR1 is KGHSH and CDR2 is LQKENI. V shed 6 bases and J 1 base; nucleotides not matched to a gene: 7. The CDR3 sequence: CASSQGTGPNTEAFF. As DNA, the CDR3 is TGTGCCAGCTCCCAAGGGACAGGTCCGAACACTGAAGCTTTCTTT. Supplemented by reference TRBV18 and TRBJ1-1, the full variable domain reads NAGVMQNPRHLVRRRGQEARLRCSPMKGHSHVYWYRQLPEEGLKFMVYLQKENIIDESGMPKERFSAEFPKEGPSILRIQQVVRGDSAAYFCASSQGTGPNTEAFFGQGTRLTVV.